These 24 T cell receptor beta chains originate from one sample sequenced in a study of T cells expressing NK-cell markers. TCRdb processed the 5' RACE reads again and assigns one entry to each CDR3 protein, with no DNA. The repertoire table contains under 500,000 distinct CDR3 sequences. The sequenced material came from blood T cells: a sorted CD56 or NKG2C T cell subset, CD4+ or CD8+ T cells, or bulk PBMC T cells (not recorded which). The receptors were sampled from a woman aged 18 to 75 in good health.

The chain uses TRBV19 and TRBJ2-3; TCRdb gives TRBD1 as the D gene, but with no DNA this cannot be confirmed. Germline CDR1 LNHDA, CDR2 SQIVND (reference sequence). The CDR3 runs to 14 residues. CDR3 protein: CASSRAPHTDTQYF.

The V call is TRBV27, the J call TRBJ2-3; the TRBD2 assignment by TCRdb is unverifiable without DNA. The germline V gene encodes CDR1 MNHEY and CDR2 SMNVEV (reference sequence). The CDR3 extends over 17 amino acids. The CDR3 loop reads CASRLRGLALSTDTQYF.

This rearrangement joins TRBV7-7 to TRBJ2-5; as DNA is missing, the TRBD1 call by TCRdb cannot be tested. Per the germline V gene, CDR1 is SSHAT and CDR2 is FNYEAQ (reference sequence). CDR3 size: 15 residues. CDR3 residues: CASSPQGAHQETQYF.

This sequence joins TRBV7-2 and TRBJ1-2; TCRdb outputs TRBD1, but without DNA this stays unchecked. The CDR3 consists of 14 residues. CDR1 and CDR2 (germline): SGHTA, FQGNSA. The CDR3 sequence: CASSLDPRSYGYTF. Drawing the rest from reference TRBV7-2 and TRBJ1-2, the complete variable domain is GAGVSQSPSNKVTEKGKDVELRCDPISGHTALYWYRQSLGQGLEFLIYFQGNSAPDKSGLPSDRFSAERTGGSVSTLTIQRTQQEDSAVYLCASSLDPRSYGYTFGSGTRLTVV.

The chain has TRBV7-2 and TRBJ2-3. Germline assignment: CDR1 SGHTA and CDR2 FQGNSA. This CDR3 contains 14 residues. Here the CDR3 reads CASSLALASDTQHF.

The J gene is TRBJ2-1, the V gene TRBV7-2; absent DNA, TCRdb's TRBD2 call cannot be checked. In germline, CDR1 is SGHTA, CDR2 FQGNSA. This CDR3 contains 15 residues. The CDR3 sequence is CASSIQGGRANEQFF.

The rearrangement uses TRBV7-7 and TRBJ2-2; there is no DNA to check the TCRdb D call of TRBD1. This CDR3 is 15 amino acids long. CDR1 and CDR2 (germline): SSHAT, FNYEAQ (reference sequence). The CDR3 loop reads CASTPTGGPTGELFF.

This chain joins TRBV11-2 and TRBJ2-1; with no DNA, the TCRdb D assignment of TRBD2 cannot be verified. Germline V gene data show CDR1 as SGHAT and CDR2 as FQNNGV. The CDR3 contains 16 residues. The CDR3 spells CASSSLLAGVYNEQFF.

The J gene is TRBJ2-1, the V gene TRBV29-1; TCRdb names TRBD1, which stays unverified in the absence of DNA. The CDR3 totals 14 residues. Looked up from germline, CDR1 is SQVTM and CDR2 is ANQGSEA. CDR3 residues: CSVEGTPLRDEQFF.

This sequence joins TRBV11-2 and TRBJ1-2; as DNA is missing, the TRBD1 call by TCRdb cannot be tested. The CDR3 is made up of 13 amino acids. Per germline, CDR1 SGHAT and CDR2 FQNNGV. CDR3 amino acids: CASSPPRRYGYTF. The full variable domain, rest sourced from reference TRBV11-2 and TRBJ1-2, is EAGVAQSPRYKIIEKRQSVAFWCNPISGHATLYWYQQILGQGPKLLIQFQNNGVVDDSQLPKDRFSAERLKGVDSTLKIQPAKLEDSAVYLCASSPPRRYGYTFGSGTRLTVV.

This chain joins TRBV12-3 or TRBV12-4 and TRBJ2-5. This CDR3 is built from 13 residues. CDR3 residues: CASSFSPQETQYF.

This rearrangement joins TRBV18 to TRBJ2-1; TCRdb outputs TRBD1, but without DNA this stays unchecked. This CDR3 has 15 amino acids. Germline loops: CDR1 KGHSH, CDR2 LQKENI. This CDR3 is CASSPLSDRPNEQFF.

This chain uses TRBV15 with TRBJ1-5; TCRdb designates TRBD1, a call that cannot be tested without DNA. CDR1 LNHNV and CDR2 YYDKDF come from the germline V gene (reference sequence). The length of the CDR3 is 14 residues. CDR3: CATSRGTGVQPQHF.

V is TRBV5-1 and J is TRBJ2-7; TCRdb gives TRBD1 as the D gene, but with no DNA this cannot be confirmed. CDR3 length: 14 residues. CDR1 SGHRS and CDR2 YFSETQ come from the germline V gene. The CDR3 spells CASSGQGGSYEQYF.

The V call is TRBV2, the J call TRBJ1-2. Germline CDR1 reads SNHLY; CDR2 reads FYNNEI. The length of the CDR3 is 11 residues. The CDR3 region is CASSPLYGYTF.

The J gene is TRBJ2-1, the V gene TRBV21-1; TCRdb reports TRBD1, a call that lacks DNA to check it against. TRBV21-1 is a pseudogene locus. There are 19 residues in the CDR3. CDR3 loop: CASSKGRTGAPPPLNEQFF.

The chain combines TRBV11-1 with TRBJ2-2; TCRdb gives TRBD2 as the D gene, but with no DNA this cannot be confirmed. Germline V gene data show CDR1 as SGHAT and CDR2 as FQDESV (reference sequence). The CDR3 covers 17 residues. This chain's CDR3 is CASSLVRLAGDTGELFF.

The CDR3 is CASSWDHQETQYF. The chain links TRBV5-1 to TRBJ2-5. Germline loops: CDR1 SGHRS, CDR2 YFSETQ. The CDR3 extends over 13 amino acids.

The chain carries TRBV5-1 and TRBJ2-1; TCRdb's assignment of TRBD2 cannot be checked, as there is no DNA. Per the germline V gene, CDR1 is SGHRS and CDR2 is YFSETQ. The CDR3 spans 14 residues. This chain's CDR3 is CASGTSGSFNEQFF.

The chain carries TRBV6-1 and TRBJ2-7; no DNA is available, so the TRBD2 call from TCRdb remains unchecked. CDR1 MNHNS and CDR2 SASEGT come from the germline V gene. This CDR3 contains 16 residues. The CDR3 loop reads CASSQTTGTGPYEQYF.

The chain couples TRBV7-3 to TRBJ2-7; TCRdb indicates TRBD2, and absent DNA this call remains unverified. The CDR3 is 15 amino acids. Germline V gene data show CDR1 as SGHTA and CDR2 as FQGTGA. The CDR3 sequence is CASSSRTSGIHEQYF. Filled out from reference TRBV7-3 and TRBJ2-7, the complete variable domain reads GAGVSQTPSNKVTEKGKYVELRCDPISGHTALYWYRQSLGQGPEFLIYFQGTGAADDSGLPNDRFFAVRPEGSVSTLKIQRTERGDSAVYLCASSSRTSGIHEQYFGPGTRLTVT.

The chain uses TRBV9 and TRBJ1-1; with no DNA, the TCRdb D assignment of TRBD1 cannot be verified. This CDR3 is built from 15 residues. Per the germline V gene, CDR1 is SGDLS and CDR2 is YYNGEE. The CDR3 reads CASSFTYGTGTEAFF. Using reference TRBV9 and TRBJ1-1 for the parts outside the CDR3, the full variable domain is DSGVTQTPKHLITATGQRVTLRCSPRSGDLSVYWYQQSLDQGLQFLIQYYNGEERAKGNILERFSAQQFPDLHSELNLSSLELGDSALYFCASSFTYGTGTEAFFGQGTRLTVV.

The V and J genes are TRBV5-1 and TRBJ2-7. Germline V gene sequence: CDR1 SGHRS, CDR2 YFSETQ. CDR3 length: 13 residues. The CDR3 sequence: CATRQEVSSEQYF.

The chain couples TRBV28 to TRBJ1-1; TCRdb selects TRBD1, and the lack of DNA leaves this call unchecked. The V gene's germline CDR1 is MDHEN and CDR2 SYDVKM. The length of the CDR3 is 13 residues. CDR3: CASSLIPRTEAFF.